Each of the 20 T cell receptor beta chains below was sequenced from the same sample in a study of OX40 agonist ivuxolimab in advanced cancers. Clones were sequenced by immunoSEQ multiplex PCR, and TCRdb holds only the in-frame ones, with some missing. This sample has fewer than 20,000 clones, with approximately 86% found just once. The sequences come from CD4+ or CD8+ T cells sorted from blood, collected in a trial of the OX40 agonist ivuxolimab. All receptors derive from an adult with an advanced solid tumor such as melanoma, head and neck, liver or kidney cancer.

In regard to this clone: This may be a read error: a much more frequent sequence differs by one nucleotide. This chain connects TRBV7-9 to TRBJ2-7, with no clear D. Trimming cost V 3 bases and J 3 bases, with 3 bases left between them. This CDR3 has 11 amino acids. CDR1 and CDR2 from the germline V gene are SEHNR and FQNEAQ (reference sequence). The CDR3 spells CASSFSYEQYF. In DNA, the CDR3 is TGTGCCAGCAGCTTCAGCTACGAGCAGTACTTC.

This clone was counted only a few times. The chain uses TRBV28 and TRBJ2-7; D gene ambiguous. V lost 5 bases, J lost 2 bases, and 19 bases lay in between. The germline V gene has CDR1 MDHEN and CDR2 SYDVKM. The CDR3 contains 16 residues. The CDR3 region has the DNA TGTGCCAGCAGTCTTTCCCAGACGTGGTCAGCCTACGAGCAGTACTTC. This translates into CASSLSQTWSAYEQYF. Using reference TRBV28 and TRBJ2-7 for the parts outside the CDR3, the full variable domain is DVKVTQSSRYLVKRTGEKVFLECVQDMDHENMFWYRQDPGLGLRLIYFSYDVKMKEKGDIPEGYSVSREKKERFSLILESASTNQTSMYLCASSLSQTWSAYEQYFGPGTRLTVT.

V gene TRBV18 combines with J gene TRBJ1-6, with D maybe TRBD1 (6 bases). The germline V gene has CDR1 KGHSH and CDR2 LQKENI. V was clipped by 2 bases and J by 10 bases, with 18 bases between them. The length of the CDR3 is 16 residues. CDR3 loop: CASSPTPAGGGSPLHF. DNA for the CDR3: TGTGCCAGCTCACCAACCCCTGCCGGAGGGGGATCACCCCTCCACTTT.

The J gene is TRBJ2-1, the V gene TRBV10-1; 12 positions match TRBD2. The CDR3 is 17 amino acids. Trimming removed 4 bases from V and 4 bases from J; junction bases left unmatched: 8. Germline CDR1 WNHNN, CDR2 SYGVQD (reference sequence). CDR3 protein: CASSGSGLAGLYNEQFF. CDR3 DNA: TGCGCCAGCAGTGGTTCAGGACTAGCGGGACTTTACAATGAGCAGTTCTTC.

The V call is TRBV5-1, the J call TRBJ2-5; D call uncertain. V was shortened by 6 bases and J by 4 bases, with 13 bases between the two germline ends. The germline CDR1 and CDR2 sequences are SGHRS and YFSETQ. The CDR3 length is 13 residues. CDR3 coding DNA: TGCGCCAGCAACCTACGATCAGGAGAGACCCAGTACTTC. Encoded protein: CASNLRSGETQYF.

The chain joins TRBV7-2 to TRBJ2-2; TRBD1 might be the D (5 bases). The germline V gene encodes CDR1 SGHTA and CDR2 FQGNSA. Deletions cut 6 bases from V and 6 bases from J, with 11 bases between. The CDR3 runs to 13 residues. The chain's CDR3 is CASSFRGAGELFF. Here the CDR3 DNA reads TGTGCCAGCAGTTTTAGGGGTGCCGGGGAGCTGTTTTTT.

The rearrangement joins TRBV5-5 to TRBJ2-7; 8 bases fit TRBD1. Unmatched junction bases numbered 8, after V lost 6 bases and J lost 3 bases. CDR1 and CDR2 from the germline V gene are SGHKS and YYEKEE (reference sequence). CDR3 length: 14 residues. The CDR3 sequence is CASTPWTGNYEQYF. The CDR3 DNA reads TGTGCCAGCACCCCCTGGACAGGGAACTACGAGCAGTACTTC.

The rearrangement uses TRBV11-2 and TRBJ2-7, with D unclear. CDR3 length: 12 residues. Trimming removed 0 bases from V and 6 bases from J, with 6 bases in between. Germline assignment: CDR1 SGHAT and CDR2 FQNNGV. CDR3 DNA sequence: TGTGCCAGCAGCTTAGACTTACGCGAGCAGTACTTC. It codes for CASSLDLREQYF.

This chain uses TRBV28 with TRBJ2-4; D uncertain. CDR3 size: 14 residues. From germline, CDR1 is MDHEN and CDR2 SYDVKM. With 3 bases removed from V and 2 bases from J, the gap between germline ends came to 8 bases. The CDR3, as DNA: TGTGCCAGCAGTTTGTCGGACCCCAAAAACATTCAGTACTTC. Amino acid sequence: CASSLSDPKNIQYF. The whole variable domain, remainder taken from reference TRBV28 and TRBJ2-4, is DVKVTQSSRYLVKRTGEKVFLECVQDMDHENMFWYRQDPGLGLRLIYFSYDVKMKEKGDIPEGYSVSREKKERFSLILESASTNQTSMYLCASSLSDPKNIQYFGAGTRLSVL.

This chain uses TRBV7-9 with TRBJ2-1, with D tentatively TRBD2 (6 bases). Germline CDR1 reads SEHNR; CDR2 reads FQNEAQ (reference sequence). This CDR3 contains 18 residues. Between the trimmed V and J ends, which lost 2 bases and 0 bases, there was a span of 17 bases. The CDR3 loop reads CASSLSWGTSSSYNEQFF. The CDR3 DNA reads as TGTGCCAGCAGCTTATCGTGGGGGACTTCGAGCTCCTACAATGAGCAGTTCTTC.

J is TRBJ1-5 and V is TRBV19; D is perhaps TRBD1 (6 bases). The CDR3 extends over 14 amino acids. Germline V lookup: CDR1 LNHDA, CDR2 SQIVND (reference sequence). Trimming took off 6 bases at V and 0 bases at J, with 9 bases between the two ends. The CDR3 nucleotides are TGTGCCAGTAGCTGGACAGATAGCAATCAGCCCCAGCATTTT. Its translation: CASSWTDSNQPQHF.

This chain joins TRBV6-5 and TRBJ2-7; D perhaps matches TRBD1 (6 bases). This CDR3 is built from 12 residues. V lost 5 bases, J lost 3 bases, and 8 bases lay in between. Germline V gene data show CDR1 as MNHEY and CDR2 as SVGAGI. DNA for the CDR3: TGTGCCAGCAGTCCAGGGGACTACGAGCAGTACTTC. It encodes CASSPGDYEQYF.

This chain joins TRBV12-5 and TRBJ2-5, with D uncertain. V lost 7 bases and J 5 bases, leaving 11 bases between the germline ends. Germline CDR1 is LGHNT and CDR2 is FRNRAP. This CDR3 is built from 12 residues. CDR3 DNA sequence: TGTGCTAGTGTCCCAGCGCGGGAGACCCAGTACTTC. This translates into CASVPARETQYF.

The chain carries TRBV4-3 and TRBJ2-1; D is perhaps TRBD1 (7 bases). Looked up from germline, CDR1 is LGHNA and CDR2 is YSLEER. V was trimmed by 1 base and J by 8 bases, leaving 9 bases between them. The CDR3 is 13 amino acids. The CDR3 loop reads CASSQGRGDEQFF. For the CDR3, the DNA is TGCGCCAGCAGCCAAGGCAGGGGGGATGAGCAGTTCTTC.

The DNA of the CDR3 is TGTGCCAGCTCGTACAGGGATCAGCCCCAGCATTTT. This sequence encodes CASSYRDQPQHF. This chain joins TRBV18 and TRBJ1-5; weak D call: TRBD1 (6 bases). Per the germline V gene, CDR1 is KGHSH and CDR2 is LQKENI. The CDR3 is made up of 12 amino acids. V lost 6 bases, J lost 5 bases, and 8 bases lay in between.

The CDR3 DNA sequence: TGTGCCAGCAGCCCATCCCCGGGGGGCCATACGCAGTATTTT. Amino acid sequence: CASSPSPGGHTQYF. V gene TRBV9 combines with J gene TRBJ2-3; D perhaps matches TRBD2 (7 bases). V was cut by 4 bases and J by 7 bases, with 16 bases left in between. Germline V gene lookup returns CDR1 SGDLS and CDR2 YYNGEE. The CDR3 length is 14 residues.

The V gene is TRBV6-1, the J gene TRBJ2-1; TRBD1 is a possible D gene (5 bases). Trimming took off 4 bases at V and 4 bases at J, with 5 bases between the two ends. Per germline, CDR1 MNHNS and CDR2 SASEGT. The length of the CDR3 is 12 residues. The CDR3: CASSAGYNEQFF. CDR3 DNA: TGTGCCAGCAGTGCAGGGTACAATGAGCAGTTCTTC.

The chain combines TRBV15 with TRBJ2-7; D is unclear. Deletions cut 3 bases from V and 1 base from J, with 7 bases between. This CDR3 has 13 amino acids. Per germline, CDR1 LNHNV and CDR2 YYDKDF (reference sequence). The DNA of the CDR3 is TGTGCCACCAGCAGGGAGCGATCCTACGAGCAGTACTTC. Its translation: CATSRERSYEQYF.

J is TRBJ2-5 and V is TRBV10-3; D gene uncertain. The CDR3 length is 12 residues. Trimming shortened V by 0 bases and J by 4 bases, and 3 bases separated the two germline ends. Germline V gene data show CDR1 as ENHRY and CDR2 as SYGVKD. The CDR3 nucleotides read TGTGCCATCAGTGAGTCAACAGAGACCCAGTACTTC. This translates into CAISESTETQYF.

The rearrangement uses TRBV7-9 and TRBJ2-1; 13 bases align to TRBD2. CDR1 is SEHNR and CDR2 is FQNEAQ in the germline V gene (reference sequence). V lost 5 bases and J lost 10; bases outside the gene matches: 8. There are 15 residues in the CDR3. CDR3 protein: CASSMTSGRSGEQFF. CDR3 nucleotide sequence: TGTGCCAGCAGCATGACTAGCGGGAGGTCTGGGGAGCAGTTCTTC.